The 18 T cell receptor beta chains presented below share a single source sample, sequenced in a study of blood T cell repertoires in COVID-19. Sequencing was performed with immunoSEQ multiplex PCR; in TCRdb, only in-frame clones are kept and a portion is missing. The sample lists some 190,000 clones; around 83% were seen once. The specimen sequenced was PBMCs or T cells enriched from blood (not recorded which). The receptors come from a woman under 40 who had been exposed to COVID-19.

The chain is built from TRBV19 and TRBJ2-5, with D perhaps matching TRBD1 (6 bases). Per germline, CDR1 LNHDA and CDR2 SQIVND (reference sequence). CDR3 length: 15 residues. Trimming left V 1 base short and J 3 bases short, with 12 bases between. Written as DNA, the CDR3 is TGTGCCAGTAGTATAGCCTCGGACAGAAAAGAGACCCAGTACTTC. Encoded protein: CASSIASDRKETQYF.

This clone has a handful of counts. This chain uses TRBV6-5 with TRBJ1-1; possible D gene TRBD1, 5 bases. Germline-derived CDR1 and CDR2 are MNHEY and SVGAGI. The CDR3 runs to 12 residues. V gave up 2 bases and J gave up 6 bases, with 7 bases separating them. The CDR3 region is CASSYGGSEAFF. The CDR3 DNA follows: TGTGCCAGCAGTTACGGGGGGTCTGAAGCTTTCTTT.

Comment on this clone: The DNA is left out, because the CDR3 cannot be placed on it with certainty; the CDR3 is given as TCRdb lists it. The V and J genes are TRBV27 and TRBJ1-6; no DNA check was done on the table's D call, TRBD1. Germline V lookup: CDR1 MNHEY, CDR2 SMNVEV (reference sequence). The CDR3 has 15 residues if both end residues are counted. The CDR3 here is CASSSSTGGASPLHF.

The V call is TRBV12-2, the J call TRBJ2-3; the table names TRBD2, a call not compared with the DNA. TRBV12-2 is assigned pseudogene status. The length of the CDR3 is 14 residues. The CDR3 DNA follows: TGTGCAAGTCGCCGTCACGGGGACACAGATACGCAGTATTTT. This sequence encodes CASRRHGDTDTQYF.

The rearrangement links TRBV20-1 to TRBJ2-1; 12 nucleotides match TRBD2. Germline V gene data show CDR1 as DFQATT and CDR2 as SNEGSKA (reference sequence). The CDR3 is 14 residues long. V gave up 3 bases and J gave up 8 bases; unmatched junction bases: 5. The CDR3 DNA reads TGCAGTGCTAGTGGACTAGCGGGGTGGGATGAGCAGTTCTTC. It codes for CSASGLAGWDEQFF.

This sequence joins TRBV5-5 and TRBJ2-6, with a tentative D call TRBD1 (6 bases). V dropped 3 bases and J dropped 1 base, with 8 bases sitting between them. The CDR3 length is 15 residues. From germline, CDR1 is SGHKS and CDR2 YYEKEE (reference sequence). For the CDR3, the DNA is TGTGCCAGCAGCTCTACAGGGTCTGGGGCCAACGTCCTGACTTTC. As protein: CASSSTGSGANVLTF.

This sequence joins TRBV5-1 and TRBJ1-5; D remains ambiguous. The V and J ends lost 5 bases and 0 bases respectively, with 6 bases between them. The CDR3 has 13 residues. The germline CDR1 and CDR2 sequences are SGHRS and YFSETQ. For the CDR3, the DNA is TGCGCCAGCAGAGAGAGTAGCAATCAGCCCCAGCATTTT. It encodes CASRESSNQPQHF.

A remark on this clone: Other DNA sequences from this sample encode an identical CDR3 as well. The gene calls are TRBV11-3 and TRBJ1-1; D is undetermined. With 3 bases removed from V and 0 bases from J, the gap between germline ends came to 2 bases. This CDR3 comprises 12 residues. Germline assignment: CDR1 SGHNT and CDR2 YENEEA. CDR3 region: CASSFMNTEAFF. CDR3 nucleotides: TGTGCCAGCAGCTTTATGAACACTGAAGCTTTCTTT.

The chain joins TRBV19 to TRBJ1-6, with D possibly being TRBD1 (6 bases). V was trimmed by 4 bases and J by 0 bases, leaving 19 bases between them. CDR3 length: 19 residues. Germline CDR1 LNHDA, CDR2 SQIVND (reference sequence). The CDR3 DNA follows: TGTGCCAGTAGTACCCTAGGGGGATCCTGGAACTCCTATAATTCACCCCTCCACTTT. Translation: CASSTLGGSWNSYNSPLHF.

The rearrangement links TRBV12-3 or TRBV12-4 to TRBJ1-2; D is perhaps TRBD1 (5 bases). V was pared by 5 bases and J by 5 bases, with 12 bases between. This CDR3 comprises 13 residues. The CDR3 is CASSTDRRYGYTF. The DNA for the CDR3 is TGTGCCAGCAGTACCGACAGAAGGTATGGCTACACCTTC.

The chain uses TRBV28 and TRBJ2-2, with 10 bases that match TRBD2. The CDR3 loop spans 16 amino acids. Looked up from germline, CDR1 is MDHEN and CDR2 is SYDVKM. Trimming took 5 bases from V and 1 from J; bases not matched to a gene: 4. CDR3 nucleotides: TGTGCCAGCAGTCCGAGACTAGCGGGGAACACCGGGGAGCTGTTTTTT. This codes for CASSPRLAGNTGELFF.

The gene calls are TRBV2 and TRBJ1-5; TRBD1 is a possible D gene (5 bases). The CDR3 is 16 amino acids. Germline V gene sequence: CDR1 SNHLY, CDR2 FYNNEI. Between the trimmed V and J ends, which lost 4 bases and 0 bases, there was a span of 13 bases. The CDR3 loop reads CASSANRGGSNQPQHF. The CDR3 nucleotides read TGTGCCAGCAGTGCGAACCGGGGGGGTAGCAATCAGCCCCAGCATTTT.

This chain joins TRBV29-1 and TRBJ2-1; 7 nucleotides line up with TRBD2. The CDR3 totals 15 residues. V lost 0 bases, J lost 5 bases, and 7 bases stayed unmatched. CDR1 and CDR2 from the germline V gene are SQVTM and ANQGSEA. The CDR3 nucleotides are TGCAGCGTTGAAGATCTGAGCGGGGAAAACAATGAGCAGTTCTTC. Protein product: CSVEDLSGENNEQFF.

The chain has TRBV10-1 and TRBJ2-1, with D possibly being TRBD1 (5 bases). CDR1 and CDR2 from the germline V gene are WNHNN and SYGVQD (reference sequence). The CDR3 totals 16 residues. V lost 0 bases, J lost 3 bases, and 12 bases lay in between. CDR3 loop: CASSESGRANYNEQFF. The CDR3 DNA follows: TGCGCCAGCAGTGAGTCGGGCAGGGCTAACTACAATGAGCAGTTCTTC.

The chain links TRBV9 to TRBJ1-4; perhaps TRBD1 as D (5 bases). CDR3 length: 14 amino acids. CDR1 and CDR2 from the germline V gene are SGDLS and YYNGEE. The germline V and J ends were trimmed by 3 bases and 4 bases, with 10 bases remaining between them. The CDR3 region is CASSAWGGNEKLFF. The CDR3 coding sequence is TGTGCCAGCAGCGCGTGGGGGGGTAATGAAAAACTGTTTTTT.

This chain joins TRBV7-9 and TRBJ1-3, with 9 bases matching TRBD1. Germline V gene data show CDR1 as SEHNR and CDR2 as FQNEAQ (reference sequence). Losses at the gene ends were 2 bases for V and 4 bases for J; bases not matched to a gene: 6. The CDR3 is 16 amino acids. CDR3 bases: TGTGCCAGCAGCTTATCGGGACAGGGTGTGGGAAACACCATATATTTT. Encoded protein: CASSLSGQGVGNTIYF.

V gene TRBV12-3 or TRBV12-4 combines with J gene TRBJ1-1, with a weak D call TRBD1 (5 bases). CDR3 length: 11 amino acids. Deletions cut 5 bases from V and 4 bases from J, with 5 bases between. CDR3: CASSTGTEAFF. DNA of the CDR3: TGTGCCAGCAGTACAGGCACTGAAGCTTTCTTT.

V is TRBV6-5 and J is TRBJ1-6; maybe TRBD1 (6 bases). V gave up 5 bases and J gave up 4 bases, with 12 bases separating them. This CDR3 is 15 amino acids long. The germline V gene has CDR1 MNHEY and CDR2 SVGAGI. The CDR3 DNA reads as TGTGCCAGCAGTACGGACAGCTATTATAATTCACCCCTCCACTTT. It translates to CASSTDSYYNSPLHF.